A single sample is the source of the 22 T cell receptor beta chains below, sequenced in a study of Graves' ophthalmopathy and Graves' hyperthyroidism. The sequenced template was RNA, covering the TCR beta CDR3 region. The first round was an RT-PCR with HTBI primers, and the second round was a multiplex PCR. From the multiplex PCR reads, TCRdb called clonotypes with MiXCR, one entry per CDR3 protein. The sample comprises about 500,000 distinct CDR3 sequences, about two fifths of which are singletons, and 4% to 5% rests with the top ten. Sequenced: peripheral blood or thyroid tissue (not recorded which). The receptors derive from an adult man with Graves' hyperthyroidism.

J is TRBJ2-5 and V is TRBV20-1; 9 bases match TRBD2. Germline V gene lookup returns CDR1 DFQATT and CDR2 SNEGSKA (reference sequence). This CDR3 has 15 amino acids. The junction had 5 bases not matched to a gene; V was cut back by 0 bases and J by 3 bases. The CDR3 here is CSARDPGGREETQYF. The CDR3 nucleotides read TGCAGTGCTAGAGATCCAGGCGGGAGGGAAGAGACCCAGTACTTC.

The CDR3 DNA reads as TGCGCCAGCAGCCACACCACGGGCCAGGGGATCCTCTACGAGCAGTACTTC. It is translated as CASSHTTGQGILYEQYF. V usage is TRBV4-3 and J usage is TRBJ2-7; maybe TRBD1 (6 bases). V was pared by 3 bases and J by 3 bases, with 21 bases between. This CDR3 is 17 amino acids long. Germline V lookup: CDR1 LGHNA, CDR2 YSLEER.

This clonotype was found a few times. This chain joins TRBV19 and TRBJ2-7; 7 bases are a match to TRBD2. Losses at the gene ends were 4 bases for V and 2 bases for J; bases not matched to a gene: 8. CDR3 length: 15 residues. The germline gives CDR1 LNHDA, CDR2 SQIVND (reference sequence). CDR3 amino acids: CASSTTSDGAYEQYF. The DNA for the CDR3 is TGTGCCAGTAGTACAACTAGCGACGGAGCCTACGAGCAGTACTTC.

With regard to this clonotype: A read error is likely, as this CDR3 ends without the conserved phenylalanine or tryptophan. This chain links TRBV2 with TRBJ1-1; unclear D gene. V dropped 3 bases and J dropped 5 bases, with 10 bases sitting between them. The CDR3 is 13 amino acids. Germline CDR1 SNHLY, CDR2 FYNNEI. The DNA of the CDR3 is TGTGCCAGCAGTGAGAGGATAGGGACTGAAGCTTTCCTT. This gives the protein CASSERIGTEAFL.

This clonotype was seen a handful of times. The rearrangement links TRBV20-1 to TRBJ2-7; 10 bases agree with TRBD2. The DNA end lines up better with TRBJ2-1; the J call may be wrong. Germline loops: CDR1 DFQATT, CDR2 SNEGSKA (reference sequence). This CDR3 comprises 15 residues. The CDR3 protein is CSAPNPGLAGVGQFF. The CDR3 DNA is TGCAGTGCTCCAAACCCGGGCCTAGCGGGAGTCGGGCAGTTCTTC.

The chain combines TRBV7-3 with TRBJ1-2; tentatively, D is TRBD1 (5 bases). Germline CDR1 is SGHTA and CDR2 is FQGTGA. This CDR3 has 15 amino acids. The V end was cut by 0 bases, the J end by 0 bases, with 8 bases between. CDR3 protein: CASSLTGGTNYGYTF. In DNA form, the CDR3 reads TGTGCCAGCAGCTTAACCGGGGGAACTAACTATGGCTACACCTTC.

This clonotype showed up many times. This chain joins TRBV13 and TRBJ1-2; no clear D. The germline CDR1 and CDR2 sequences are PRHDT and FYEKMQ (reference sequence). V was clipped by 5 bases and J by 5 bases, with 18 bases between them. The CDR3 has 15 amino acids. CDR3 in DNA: TGTGCCAGCAGCCAAGGACCCCGGATTATGTATGGCTACACCTTC. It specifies CASSQGPRIMYGYTF.

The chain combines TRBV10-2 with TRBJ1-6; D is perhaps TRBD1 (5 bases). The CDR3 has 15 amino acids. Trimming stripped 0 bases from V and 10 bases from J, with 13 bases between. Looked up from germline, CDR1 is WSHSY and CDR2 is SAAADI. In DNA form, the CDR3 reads TGCGCCAGCAGTGAGTCGACAGTTTCGGGATCACCCCTCCACTTT. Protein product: CASSESTVSGSPLHF.

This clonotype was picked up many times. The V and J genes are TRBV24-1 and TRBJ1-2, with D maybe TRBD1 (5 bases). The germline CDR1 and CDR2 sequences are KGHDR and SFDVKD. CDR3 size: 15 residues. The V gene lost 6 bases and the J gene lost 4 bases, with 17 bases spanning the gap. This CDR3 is CATSSPGTLGYGYTF. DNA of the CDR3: TGTGCCACCAGTAGTCCCGGGACGTTAGGCTATGGCTACACCTTC.

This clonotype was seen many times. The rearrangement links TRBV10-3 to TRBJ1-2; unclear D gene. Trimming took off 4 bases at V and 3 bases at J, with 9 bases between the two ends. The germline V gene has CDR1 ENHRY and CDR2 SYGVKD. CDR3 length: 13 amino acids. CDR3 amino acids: CAISVEADYGYTF. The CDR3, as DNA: TGTGCCATCAGTGTTGAGGCAGACTATGGCTACACCTTC.

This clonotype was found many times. CDR3 sequence (DNA): TGTGCCAGCAGCTTAGCGGCGATTCATACAGGGATTTCCTACGAGCAGTACTTC. It translates to CASSLAAIHTGISYEQYF. The rearrangement links TRBV7-8 to TRBJ2-7, with D possibly TRBD1 on 6 matching bases. Germline CDR1 and CDR2: SGHVS and FQNEAQ. There are 18 residues in the CDR3. V lost 0 bases and J 1 base, leaving 19 bases between the germline ends.

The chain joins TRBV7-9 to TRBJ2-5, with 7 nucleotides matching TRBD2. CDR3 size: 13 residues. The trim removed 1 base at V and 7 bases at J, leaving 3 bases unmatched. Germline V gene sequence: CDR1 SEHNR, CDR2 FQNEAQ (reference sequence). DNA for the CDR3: TGTGCCAGCAGCTTAGGGTGGGAGGGGACCCAGTACTTC. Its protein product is CASSLGWEGTQYF.

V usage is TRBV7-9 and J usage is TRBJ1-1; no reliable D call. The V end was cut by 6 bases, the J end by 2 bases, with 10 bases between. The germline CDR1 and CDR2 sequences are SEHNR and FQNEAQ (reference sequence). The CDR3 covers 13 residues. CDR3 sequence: CASSPGTNTEAFF. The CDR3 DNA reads TGTGCCAGCAGTCCAGGAACCAACACTGAAGCTTTCTTT.

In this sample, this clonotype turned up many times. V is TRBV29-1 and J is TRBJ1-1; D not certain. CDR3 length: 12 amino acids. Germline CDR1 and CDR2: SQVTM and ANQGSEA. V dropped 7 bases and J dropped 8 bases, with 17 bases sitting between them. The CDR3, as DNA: TGCAGCGCCCGAAAGGGCACACCCGAAGCTTTCTTT. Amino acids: CSARKGTPEAFF.

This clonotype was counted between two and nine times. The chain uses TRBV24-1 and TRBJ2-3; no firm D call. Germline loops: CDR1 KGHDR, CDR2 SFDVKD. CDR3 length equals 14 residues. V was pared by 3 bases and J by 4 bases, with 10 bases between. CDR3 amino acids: CATSDPVSPDTQYF. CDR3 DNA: TGTGCCACCAGTGATCCCGTTTCCCCAGATACGCAGTATTTT.

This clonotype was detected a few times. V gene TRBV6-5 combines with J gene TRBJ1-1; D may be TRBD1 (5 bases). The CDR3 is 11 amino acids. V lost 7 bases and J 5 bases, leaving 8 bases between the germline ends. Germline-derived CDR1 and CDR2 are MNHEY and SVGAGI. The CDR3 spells CASIRGTEAFF. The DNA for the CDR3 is TGTGCCAGCATAAGGGGTACTGAAGCTTTCTTT.

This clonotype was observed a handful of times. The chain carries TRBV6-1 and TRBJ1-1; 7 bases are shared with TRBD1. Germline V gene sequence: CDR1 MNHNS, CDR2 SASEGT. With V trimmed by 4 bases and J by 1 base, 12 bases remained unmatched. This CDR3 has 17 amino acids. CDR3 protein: CASSGDRGALQNTEAFF. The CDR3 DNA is TGTGCCAGCAGTGGGGACAGAGGTGCCCTACAGAACACTGAAGCTTTCTTT.

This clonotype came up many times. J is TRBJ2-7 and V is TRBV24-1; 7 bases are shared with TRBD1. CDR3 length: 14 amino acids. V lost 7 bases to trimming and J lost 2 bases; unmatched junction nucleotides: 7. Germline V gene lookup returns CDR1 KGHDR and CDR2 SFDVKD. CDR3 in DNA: TGTGCCACCAGCGCGACGACAGGGCCCTACGAGCAGTACTTC. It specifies CATSATTGPYEQYF.

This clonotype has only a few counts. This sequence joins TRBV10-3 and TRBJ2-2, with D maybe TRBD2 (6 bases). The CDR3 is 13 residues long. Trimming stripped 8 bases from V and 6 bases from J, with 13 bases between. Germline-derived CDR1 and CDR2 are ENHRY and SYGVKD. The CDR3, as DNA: TGTGCCATCCATATGGGGGGATCCGGGGAGCTGTTTTTT. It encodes CAIHMGGSGELFF.

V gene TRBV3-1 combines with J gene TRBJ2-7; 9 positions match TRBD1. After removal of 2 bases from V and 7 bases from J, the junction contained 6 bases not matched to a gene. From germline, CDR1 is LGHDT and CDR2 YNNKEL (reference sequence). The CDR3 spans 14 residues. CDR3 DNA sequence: TGTGCCAGCAGCCAATTTTGGACAGGGGATGAGCAGTACTTC. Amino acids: CASSQFWTGDEQYF.

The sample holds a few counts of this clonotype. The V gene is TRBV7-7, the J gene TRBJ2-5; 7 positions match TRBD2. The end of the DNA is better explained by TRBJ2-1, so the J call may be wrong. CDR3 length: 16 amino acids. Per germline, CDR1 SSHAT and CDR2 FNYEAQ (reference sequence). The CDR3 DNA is TGTGCTAGAAACTCCGAGCGGGAAGAGGATTTGAATGAGCAGTTCTTC. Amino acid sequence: CARNSEREEDLNEQFF.

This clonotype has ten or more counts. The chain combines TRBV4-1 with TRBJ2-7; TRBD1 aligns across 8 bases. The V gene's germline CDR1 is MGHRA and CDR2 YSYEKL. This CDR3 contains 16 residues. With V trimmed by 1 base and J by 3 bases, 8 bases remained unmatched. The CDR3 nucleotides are TGCGCCAGCAGCCAAGCCTCCGGGACAGGTTACTACGAGCAGTACTTC. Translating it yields CASSQASGTGYYEQYF.